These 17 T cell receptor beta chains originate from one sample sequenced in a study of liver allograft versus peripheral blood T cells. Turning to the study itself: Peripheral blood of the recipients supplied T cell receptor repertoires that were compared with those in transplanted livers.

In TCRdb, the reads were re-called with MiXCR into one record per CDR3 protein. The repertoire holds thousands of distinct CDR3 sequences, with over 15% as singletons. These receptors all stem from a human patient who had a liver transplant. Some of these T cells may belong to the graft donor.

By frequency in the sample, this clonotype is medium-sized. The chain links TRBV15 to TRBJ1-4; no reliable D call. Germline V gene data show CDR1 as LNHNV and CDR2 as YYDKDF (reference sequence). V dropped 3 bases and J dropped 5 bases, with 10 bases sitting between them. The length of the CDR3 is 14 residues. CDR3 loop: CATSRWFENEKLFF. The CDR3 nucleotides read TGTGCCACCAGCAGGTGGTTTGAAAATGAAAAACTGTTTTTT.

The CDR3: CASSARSLWSGGFTGELFF. The CDR3 region has the DNA TGTGCCAGCAGCGCAAGATCCCTTTGGTCAGGGGGCTTTACCGGGGAGCTGTTTTTT. The gene calls are TRBV9 and TRBJ2-2, with 8 bases lining up with TRBD1. The ends lost 3 bases at V and 5 bases at J; junction bases unmatched: 18. Germline assignment: CDR1 SGDLS and CDR2 YYNGEE. This CDR3 is built from 19 residues.

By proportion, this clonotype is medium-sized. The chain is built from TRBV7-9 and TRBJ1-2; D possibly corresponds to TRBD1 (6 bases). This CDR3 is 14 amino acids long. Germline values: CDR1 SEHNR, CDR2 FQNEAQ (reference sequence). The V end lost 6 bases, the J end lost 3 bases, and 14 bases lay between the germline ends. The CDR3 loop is CASSYQGGHYGYTF. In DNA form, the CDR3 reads TGTGCCAGCAGTTACCAAGGGGGTCACTATGGCTACACCTTC.

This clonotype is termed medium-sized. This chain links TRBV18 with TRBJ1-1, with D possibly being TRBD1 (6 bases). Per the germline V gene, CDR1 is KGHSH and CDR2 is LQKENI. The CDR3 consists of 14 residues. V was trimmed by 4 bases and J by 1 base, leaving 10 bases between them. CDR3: CASSQGQANTEAFF. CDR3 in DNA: TGTGCCAGCTCACAGGGACAAGCGAACACTGAAGCTTTCTTT.

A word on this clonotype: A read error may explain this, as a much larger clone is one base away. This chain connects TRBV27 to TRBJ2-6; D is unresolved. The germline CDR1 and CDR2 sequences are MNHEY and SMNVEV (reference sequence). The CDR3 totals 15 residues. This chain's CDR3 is CACSRQTSGANVLTF. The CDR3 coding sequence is TGTGCCTGCAGTCGCCAGACCTCTGGGGCCAACGTCCTGACTTTC.

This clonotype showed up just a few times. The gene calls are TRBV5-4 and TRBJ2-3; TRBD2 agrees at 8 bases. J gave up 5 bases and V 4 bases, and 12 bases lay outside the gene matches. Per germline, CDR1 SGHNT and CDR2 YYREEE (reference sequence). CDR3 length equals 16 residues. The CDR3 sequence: CASSHLSGGPIDTQYF. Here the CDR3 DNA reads TGTGCCAGCAGCCACCTCTCGGGGGGGCCGATAGATACGCAGTATTTT. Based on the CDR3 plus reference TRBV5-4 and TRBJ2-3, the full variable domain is ETGVTQSPTHLIKTRGQQVTLRCSSQSGHNTVSWYQQALGQGPQFIFQYYREEENGRGNFPPRFSGLQFPNYSSELNVNALELDDSALYLCASSHLSGGPIDTQYFGPGTRLTVL.

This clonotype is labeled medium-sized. In DNA form, the CDR3 reads TGTGCCAGCAGTTACTCGTGGGGGGACGACTACGAGCAGTACTTC. This encodes CASSYSWGDDYEQYF. V is TRBV6-5 and J is TRBJ2-7; D may be TRBD2 (6 bases). The germline V and J ends were trimmed by 0 bases and 3 bases, with 12 bases remaining between them. This CDR3 contains 15 residues. Germline V CDR1 and CDR2: MNHEY, SVGAGI.

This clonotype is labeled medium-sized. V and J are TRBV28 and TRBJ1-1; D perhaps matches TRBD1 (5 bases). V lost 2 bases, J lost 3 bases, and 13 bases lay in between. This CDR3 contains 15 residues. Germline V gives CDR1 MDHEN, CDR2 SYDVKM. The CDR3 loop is CASSLGGTVDTEAFF. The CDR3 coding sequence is TGTGCCAGCAGTTTAGGAGGGACGGTCGACACTGAAGCTTTCTTT.

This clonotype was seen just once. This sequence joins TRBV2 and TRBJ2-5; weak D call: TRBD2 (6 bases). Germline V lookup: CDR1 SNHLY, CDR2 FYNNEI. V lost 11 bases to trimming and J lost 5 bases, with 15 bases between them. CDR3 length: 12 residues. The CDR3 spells CAGREGGETQYF. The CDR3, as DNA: TGTGCCGGAAGAGAAGGAGGGGAGACCCAGTACTTC.

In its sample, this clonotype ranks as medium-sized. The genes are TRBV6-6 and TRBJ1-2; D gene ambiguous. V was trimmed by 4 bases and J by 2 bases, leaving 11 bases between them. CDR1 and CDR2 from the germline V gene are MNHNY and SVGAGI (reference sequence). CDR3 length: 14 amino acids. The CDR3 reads CASSFPRVNYGYTF. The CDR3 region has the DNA TGTGCCAGCAGTTTCCCACGGGTGAACTATGGCTACACCTTC.

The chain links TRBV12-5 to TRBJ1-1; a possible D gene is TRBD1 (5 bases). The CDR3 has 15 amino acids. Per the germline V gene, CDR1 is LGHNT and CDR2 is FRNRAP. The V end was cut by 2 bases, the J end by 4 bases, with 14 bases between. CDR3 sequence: CASGLPRGWITEAFF. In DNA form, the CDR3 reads TGTGCTAGTGGTTTGCCGCGGGGGTGGATCACTGAAGCTTTCTTT.

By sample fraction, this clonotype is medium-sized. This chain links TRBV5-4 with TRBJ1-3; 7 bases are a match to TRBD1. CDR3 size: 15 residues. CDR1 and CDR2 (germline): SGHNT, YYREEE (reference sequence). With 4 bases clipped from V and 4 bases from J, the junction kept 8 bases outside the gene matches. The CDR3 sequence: CASSLPQGVGNTIYF. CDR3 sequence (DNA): TGTGCCAGCAGCCTGCCCCAGGGGGTCGGAAACACCATATATTTT.

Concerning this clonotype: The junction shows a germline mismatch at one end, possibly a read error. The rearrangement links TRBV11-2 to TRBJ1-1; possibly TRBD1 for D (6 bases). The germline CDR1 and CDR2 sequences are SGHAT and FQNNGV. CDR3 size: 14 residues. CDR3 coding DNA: TGTGCCAGCAGCTCCAACCTAGGACAGCCTAGGTTCTTTTTT. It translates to CASSSNLGQPRFFF.

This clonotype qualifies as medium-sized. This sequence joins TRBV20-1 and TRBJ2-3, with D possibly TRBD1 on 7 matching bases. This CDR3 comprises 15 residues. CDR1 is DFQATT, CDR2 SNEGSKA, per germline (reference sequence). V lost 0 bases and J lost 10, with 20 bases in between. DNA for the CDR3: TGCAGTGCTAGAGATCCAGGGGGGTCCCACGGGGCGCAGTATTTT. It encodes CSARDPGGSHGAQYF.

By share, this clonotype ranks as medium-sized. Written as DNA, the CDR3 is TGTGCCAGTAGAGGCTACGACTATGGCTACACCTTC. Residues: CASRGYDYGYTF. The V gene is TRBV19, the J gene TRBJ1-2; no reliable D call. Trimming cost V 6 bases and J 3 bases, with 8 bases left between them. Germline-derived CDR1 and CDR2 are LNHDA and SQIVND (reference sequence). This CDR3 region has 12 residues.

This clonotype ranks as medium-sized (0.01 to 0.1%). CDR3 coding DNA: TGTGCCAGCACCGACAGGGGGAGCAATCAGCCCCAGCATTTT. Its protein is CASTDRGSNQPQHF. The genes are TRBV6-6 and TRBJ1-5, with 9 bases aligning to TRBD1. V lost 7 bases and J lost 1; bases outside the gene matches: 2. CDR3 length: 14 residues. The germline gives CDR1 MNHNY, CDR2 SVGAGI (reference sequence).

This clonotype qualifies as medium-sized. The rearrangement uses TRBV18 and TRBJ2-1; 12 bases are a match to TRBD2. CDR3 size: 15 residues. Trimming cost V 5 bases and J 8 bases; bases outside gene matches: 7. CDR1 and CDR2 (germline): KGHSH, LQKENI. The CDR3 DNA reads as TGTGCCAGCTCAGCCTCTAGCGGGGGGGCTCATGAGCAGTTCTTC. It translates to CASSASSGGAHEQFF. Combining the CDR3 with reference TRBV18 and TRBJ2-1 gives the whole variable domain NAGVMQNPRHLVRRRGQEARLRCSPMKGHSHVYWYRQLPEEGLKFMVYLQKENIIDESGMPKERFSAEFPKEGPSILRIQQVVRGDSAAYFCASSASSGGAHEQFFGPGTRLTVL.